The 30 T cell receptor beta chains presented below share a single source sample, sequenced in a study of long-term antiretroviral therapy in people with HIV (dated by TCRdb to about 2022). Sequencing of the TRB variable region was done with the immunoSEQ hsTCRB v3.0 assay at survey level resolution. TCRdb limited this immuneACCESS table to in-frame rearrangements with V and J called. A share of clones is missing; checked studies link under half to unresolved V genes, and the rest is unexplained. The sample table shows roughly 16,000 clones, and 70% to 85% are seen once. The ten largest account for 20% to 25% of the sample. The source material was unsorted PBMCs, sampled 2.1 years after starting antiretroviral therapy. The receptors were sampled from a man in his forties or fifties with HIV.

The rearrangement joins TRBV13 to TRBJ1-4; 10 bases agree with TRBD1. The trim removed 0 bases at V and 11 bases at J, leaving 6 bases unmatched. Germline CDR1 PRHDT, CDR2 FYEKMQ (reference sequence). CDR3 length equals 15 residues. The CDR3 coding sequence is TGTGCCAGCAGCTTAGGGGGGACAGGGGATCGGAAACTGTTTTTT. Translated, it gives CASSLGGTGDRKLFF.

This chain connects TRBV5-1 to TRBJ1-1; a weak D match, TRBD1 (6 bases). Trimming took off 6 bases at V and 4 bases at J, with 22 bases between the two ends. From germline, CDR1 is SGHRS and CDR2 YFSETQ. The CDR3 extends over 16 amino acids. This CDR3 reads CASTLDHLGAATEAFF. In DNA, the CDR3 is TGCGCCAGCACCCTTGATCATCTGGGGGCTGCCACTGAAGCTTTCTTT. Looking up the rest from reference TRBV5-1 and TRBJ1-1 gives the full variable domain: KAGVTQTPRYLIKTRGQQVTLSCSPISGHRSVSWYQQTPGQGLQFLFEYFSETQRNKGNFPGRFSGRQFSNSRSEMNVSTLELGDSALYLCASTLDHLGAATEAFFGQGTRLTVV.

This sequence joins TRBV12-5 and TRBJ1-2; TRBD1 aligns across 8 bases. V shed 0 bases, J shed 8 bases, and the junction held 11 bases outside the gene matches. CDR1 is LGHNT and CDR2 is FRNRAP in the germline V gene. This CDR3 comprises 16 residues. The CDR3 here is CASGLVPDRDPFGYTF. CDR3 nucleotide sequence: TGTGCTAGTGGTTTGGTACCGGACAGGGATCCCTTCGGCTACACCTTC. The complete variable domain, with remaining parts taken from reference TRBV12-5 and TRBJ1-2, reads DARVTQTPRHKVTEMGQEVTMRCQPILGHNTVFWYRQTMMQGLELLAYFRNRAPLDDSGMPKDRFSAEMPDATLATLKIQPSEPRDSAVYFCASGLVPDRDPFGYTFGSGTRLTVV.

The chain combines TRBV6-1 with TRBJ2-3, with TRBD2 identical over 13 bases. J gave up 2 bases and V 1 base, and 3 bases lay outside the gene matches. Germline V CDR1 and CDR2: MNHNS, SASEGT. The CDR3 has 17 residues. CDR3 DNA sequence: TGTGCCAGCAGTGAAGAGGGACTAGCGGGGCACACAGATACGCAGTATTTT. Encoded protein: CASSEEGLAGHTDTQYF.

J is TRBJ2-2 and V is TRBV5-4; D is unresolved. Trimming pared 0 bases from V and 1 base from J, leaving 7 bases between. This CDR3 region has 15 residues. The germline V gene encodes CDR1 SGHNT and CDR2 YYREEE (reference sequence). CDR3 sequence (DNA): TGTGCCAGCAGCTTGGTGGGGTTGAACACCGGGGAGCTGTTTTTT. Protein: CASSLVGLNTGELFF.

V and J are TRBV18 and TRBJ1-3, with D hard to call. Between the trimmed V and J ends, which lost 0 bases and 0 bases, there was a span of 6 bases. The CDR3 covers 15 residues. Germline CDR1 reads KGHSH; CDR2 reads LQKENI. The CDR3 DNA sequence: TGTGCCAGCTCACCACCGGACTACTCTGGAAACACCATATATTTT. Translated, it gives CASSPPDYSGNTIYF. Using reference TRBV18 and TRBJ1-3 for the parts outside the CDR3, the full variable domain is NAGVMQNPRHLVRRRGQEARLRCSPMKGHSHVYWYRQLPEEGLKFMVYLQKENIIDESGMPKERFSAEFPKEGPSILRIQQVVRGDSAAYFCASSPPDYSGNTIYFGEGSWLTVV.

Comments on this clone: Relative to the germline gene, one junction end is altered; a read error may explain this. V is TRBV5-4 and J is TRBJ1-5, with no clear D. Germline CDR1 SGHNT, CDR2 YYREEE (reference sequence). The CDR3 sequence is 13 residues long. Here the CDR3 DNA reads TGTGCCAGCAGTTTGGAACAGTCTCAGCCCCAGCATTTT. The encoded protein is CASSLEQSQPQHF.

This clone was observed once. The CDR3 region is CASRIYEQYF. CDR3 in DNA: TGTGCCAGCAGGATCTACGAGCAGTACTTC. The chain has TRBV2 and TRBJ2-7, with D hard to call. The CDR3 is 10 residues long. The germline V and J ends were trimmed by 6 bases and 3 bases, with 3 bases remaining between them. The germline V gene encodes CDR1 SNHLY and CDR2 FYNNEI.

This clone was seen only once. This chain links TRBV6-1 with TRBJ2-6, with a tentative D call TRBD1 (6 bases). Germline lookup yields CDR1 MNHNS and CDR2 SASEGT. The V end lost 6 bases, the J end lost 0 bases, and 18 bases lay between the germline ends. The CDR3 extends over 18 amino acids. This CDR3 reads CASRERMTGLSGANVLTF. The DNA for the CDR3 is TGTGCCAGCAGAGAAAGAATGACAGGCCTCTCTGGGGCCAACGTCCTGACTTTC.

J is TRBJ1-2 and V is TRBV28; weak D call: TRBD1 (6 bases). The germline V gene has CDR1 MDHEN and CDR2 SYDVKM. The CDR3 has 12 amino acids. V was shortened by 5 bases and J by 3 bases, with 7 bases between the two germline ends. DNA of the CDR3: TGTGCCAGCAGTCCAGGGGACTATGGCTACACCTTC. Translation: CASSPGDYGYTF.

The chain links TRBV7-9 to TRBJ1-5, with a possible D match to TRBD1 (6 bases). V was shortened by 8 bases and J by 5 bases, with 16 bases between the two germline ends. Germline CDR1 is SEHNR and CDR2 is FQNEAQ (reference sequence). This CDR3 spans 14 amino acids. In DNA, the CDR3 is TGTGCCAGCGGCGGGGGGGCGAACGATCAGCCCCAGCATTTT. Translating it yields CASGGGANDQPQHF. The variable domain in full, completed from reference TRBV7-9 and TRBJ1-5, reads DTGVSQNPRHKITKRGQNVTFRCDPISEHNRLYWYRQTLGQGPEFLTYFQNEAQLEKSRLLSDRFSAERPKGSFSTLEIQRTEQGDSAMYLCASGGGANDQPQHFGDGTRLSIL.

The gene calls are TRBV30 and TRBJ1-6; D might be TRBD1 (6 bases). The CDR3 covers 14 residues. Germline V CDR1 and CDR2: GTSNPN, SVGIG (reference sequence). V lost 0 bases to trimming and J lost 7 bases, with 10 bases between them. The DNA of the CDR3 is TGTGCCTGGAGTGTTTGGACAGACAATTCACCCCTCCACTTT. Translation: CAWSVWTDNSPLHF.

CDR3 coding DNA: TGTGCCAGCAGCCCGCTAGAAGGTGCGGGCGAGCAGTACTTC. This translates into CASSPLEGAGEQYF. This chain connects TRBV6-5 to TRBJ2-7, with TRBD2 as a possible D gene (5 bases). The germline V gene encodes CDR1 MNHEY and CDR2 SVGAGI. The V gene lost 6 bases and the J gene lost 6 bases, with 18 bases spanning the gap. This CDR3 comprises 14 residues.

V usage is TRBV7-9 and J usage is TRBJ1-2; no definite D call. Germline V CDR1 and CDR2: SEHNR, FQNEAQ (reference sequence). The CDR3 has 16 amino acids. V shed 0 bases and J shed 4 bases, with 15 bases lying between them. The DNA of the CDR3 is TGTGCCAGCAGCTTAGCGAGGAGCCAGCTTATCTATGGCTACACCTTC. It yields the protein CASSLARSQLIYGYTF. Supplemented by reference TRBV7-9 and TRBJ1-2, the full variable domain reads DTGVSQNPRHKITKRGQNVTFRCDPISEHNRLYWYRQTLGQGPEFLTYFQNEAQLEKSRLLSDRFSAERPKGSFSTLEIQRTEQGDSAMYLCASSLARSQLIYGYTFGSGTRLTVV.

This chain links TRBV2 with TRBJ1-3; unclear D gene. The CDR3 is made up of 16 amino acids. Germline V gene lookup returns CDR1 SNHLY and CDR2 FYNNEI. Trimming removed 5 bases at V and 0 bases at J, with 14 bases between. The CDR3 reads CASSHTWADSGNTIYF. The CDR3 nucleotides read TGTGCCAGCAGTCACACTTGGGCCGACTCTGGAAACACCATATATTTT.

This sequence joins TRBV25-1 and TRBJ2-5, with D possibly matching TRBD1 (6 bases). There are 13 residues in the CDR3. Trimming removed 4 bases at V and 3 bases at J, with 9 bases between. Germline V CDR1 and CDR2: MGHDK, SYGVNS. Written as DNA, the CDR3 is TGTGCCAGCAGTGCCTACAGGGAAGAGACCCAGTACTTC. It specifies CASSAYREETQYF.

Here the CDR3 reads CASSPGIRGRSYNEQFF. The CDR3, as DNA: TGCGCCAGCAGCCCTGGGATAAGGGGCCGCTCCTACAATGAGCAGTTCTTC. V usage is TRBV4-1 and J usage is TRBJ2-1; the D gene is possibly TRBD1 (5 bases). The germline V gene has CDR1 MGHRA and CDR2 YSYEKL. V was trimmed by 4 bases and J by 0 bases, leaving 16 bases between them. This CDR3 is 17 amino acids long.

A few counts support this clone. This CDR3 reads CASSQNSNQPQHF. The CDR3 region has the DNA TGTGCCAGTAGTCAGAACAGCAATCAGCCCCAGCATTTT. This chain uses TRBV19 with TRBJ1-5; unclear D gene. CDR3 length equals 13 residues. Trimming took off 5 bases at V and 1 base at J, with 6 bases between the two ends. Germline assignment: CDR1 LNHDA and CDR2 SQIVND (reference sequence).

The chain has TRBV30 and TRBJ1-4; D is possibly TRBD1 (5 bases). Trimming took 1 base from V and 4 from J, leaving 13 bases between them. The CDR3 extends over 15 amino acids. Germline V gives CDR1 GTSNPN, CDR2 SVGIG (reference sequence). The CDR3 spells CAWSADAGSNEKLFF. DNA of the CDR3: TGTGCCTGGAGTGCCGATGCAGGGAGTAATGAAAAACTGTTTTTT.

This clone was observed a few times. V gene TRBV6-6 combines with J gene TRBJ1-2; D unresolved. Trimming removed 6 bases from V and 4 bases from J, with 12 bases in between. The length of the CDR3 is 13 residues. Germline V gene data show CDR1 as MNHNY and CDR2 as SVGAGI (reference sequence). CDR3 in amino acids: CASSQLTGYGYTF. The CDR3 nucleotides read TGTGCCAGCAGCCAGCTCACGGGCTATGGCTACACCTTC.

The chain combines TRBV10-3 with TRBJ1-2, with no clear D. The V end was cut by 0 bases, the J end by 4 bases, with 9 bases between. Looked up from germline, CDR1 is ENHRY and CDR2 is SYGVKD. The CDR3 is made up of 14 amino acids. The CDR3 reads CAISESSASYGYTF. The CDR3 DNA is TGTGCCATCAGTGAGTCGTCCGCGAGCTATGGCTACACCTTC.

This clone was seen a few times. This rearrangement joins TRBV27 to TRBJ1-6; TRBD1 aligns across 9 bases. There are 14 residues in the CDR3. Germline lookup yields CDR1 MNHEY and CDR2 SMNVEV (reference sequence). V dropped 7 bases and J dropped 7; count of bases not matched to a gene: 5. In DNA, the CDR3 is TGTGCCAGCAATAACGACAGGGGGAATTCACCCCTCCACTTT. This sequence encodes CASNNDRGNSPLHF.

V is TRBV6-5 and J is TRBJ1-4; no clear D gene. The CDR3 length is 15 residues. CDR1 and CDR2 (germline): MNHEY, SVGAGI. V dropped 4 bases and J dropped 0 bases, with 9 bases sitting between them. This chain's CDR3 is CASSWGGATNEKLFF. In DNA, the CDR3 is TGTGCCAGCAGTTGGGGAGGAGCAACTAATGAAAAACTGTTTTTT.

The rearrangement links TRBV6-5 to TRBJ2-7; weak D call: TRBD1 (6 bases). CDR1 MNHEY and CDR2 SVGAGI come from the germline V gene. V dropped 2 bases and J dropped 2 bases, with 10 bases sitting between them. CDR3 length equals 14 residues. CDR3: CASSYGQSAYEQYF. The CDR3 coding sequence is TGTGCCAGCAGTTACGGACAGTCTGCCTACGAGCAGTACTTC.

As DNA, the CDR3 is TGTGCCAGCAGCCCTATGGGGACTAGCGAAGACGAGCAGTACTTC. Its translation is CASSPMGTSEDEQYF. This chain uses TRBV7-9 with TRBJ2-7, with 10 bases that match TRBD2. CDR3 length: 15 residues. Per the germline V gene, CDR1 is SEHNR and CDR2 is FQNEAQ (reference sequence). Trimming removed 5 bases from V and 5 bases from J; junction bases left unmatched: 9.

The V and J genes are TRBV5-1 and TRBJ2-5; D uncertain. The germline gives CDR1 SGHRS, CDR2 YFSETQ. The length of the CDR3 is 13 residues. Trimming cost V 0 bases and J 5 bases, with 8 bases left between them. The CDR3 here is CASSLDLSETQYF. CDR3 sequence (DNA): TGCGCCAGCAGCTTGGATCTCTCGGAGACCCAGTACTTC. Combining the CDR3 with reference TRBV5-1 and TRBJ2-5 gives the whole variable domain KAGVTQTPRYLIKTRGQQVTLSCSPISGHRSVSWYQQTPGQGLQFLFEYFSETQRNKGNFPGRFSGRQFSNSRSEMNVSTLELGDSALYLCASSLDLSETQYFGPGTRLLVL.

The genes are TRBV6-5 and TRBJ2-2; possibly TRBD1 for D (6 bases). V was pared by 2 bases and J by 7 bases, with 11 bases between. Germline V lookup: CDR1 MNHEY, CDR2 SVGAGI. The CDR3 extends over 14 amino acids. The DNA of the CDR3 is TGTGCCAGCAGTTACAGGGGGTATGACGGGGAGCTGTTTTTT. Translating gives CASSYRGYDGELFF.

The rearrangement links TRBV9 to TRBJ2-7; D could derive from TRBD1 or TRBD2 (6 bases each). This CDR3 is built from 14 residues. CDR1 and CDR2 from the germline V gene are SGDLS and YYNGEE. Trimming left V 3 bases short and J 0 bases short, with 10 bases between. The CDR3 loop is CASSGRDNSYEQYF. CDR3 nucleotides: TGTGCCAGCAGCGGGAGGGACAACTCCTACGAGCAGTACTTC.

In this sample, this clone turned up a few times. The rearrangement joins TRBV19 to TRBJ2-7; 11 bases align to TRBD1. The CDR3 has 14 amino acids. Unmatched junction bases numbered 3, after V lost 5 bases and J lost 3 bases. CDR1 is LNHDA and CDR2 is SQIVND in the germline V gene (reference sequence). This CDR3 is CASSAGTGGYEQYF. In DNA, the CDR3 is TGTGCCAGTAGTGCCGGGACAGGGGGCTACGAGCAGTACTTC. The complete variable domain, with remaining parts taken from reference TRBV19 and TRBJ2-7, reads DGGITQSPKYLFRKEGQNVTLSCEQNLNHDAMYWYRQDPGQGLRLIYYSQIVNDFQKGDIAEGYSVSREKKESFPLTVTSAQKNPTAFYLCASSAGTGGYEQYFGPGTRLTVT.

This clone was counted once. The genes are TRBV14 and TRBJ2-6; D may be TRBD1 (5 bases). This CDR3 contains 19 residues. CDR1 and CDR2 (germline): SGHDN, FVKESK. The V gene lost 1 base and the J gene lost 0 bases, with 16 bases spanning the gap. The CDR3: CASSQVPFTGDSGANVLTF. The CDR3 DNA sequence: TGTGCCAGCAGCCAAGTTCCTTTCACAGGTGACTCTGGGGCCAACGTCCTGACTTTC.